Each of the 27 T cell receptor beta chains below was sequenced from the same sample in a study of T cell changes during pregnancy in multiple sclerosis. The method was immunoSEQ multiplex PCR; TCRdb's version includes in-frame clones alone and lacks a portion of them. The data hold fewer than 150,000 clones, with roughly 97% observed a single time. Sequenced here: peripheral blood, sampled after pregnancy. These receptors were collected from a female donor with multiple sclerosis, enrolled in a pregnancy study.

The chain is built from TRBV5-1 and TRBJ2-7; 8 bases align to TRBD2. Looked up from germline, CDR1 is SGHRS and CDR2 is YFSETQ. V lost 4 bases and J lost 2; bases outside the gene matches: 8. There are 15 residues in the CDR3. The CDR3 sequence is CASSRQAGDPYEQYF. The CDR3 nucleotides read TGCGCCAGCAGCCGTCAAGCGGGAGACCCCTACGAGCAGTACTTC.

This rearrangement joins TRBV29-1 to TRBJ2-7, with 7 bases identical to TRBD2. From germline, CDR1 is SQVTM and CDR2 ANQGSEA. The ends lost 0 bases at V and 9 bases at J; junction bases unmatched: 5. The CDR3 is 12 residues long. CDR3 sequence: CSVEDSGGGQYF. CDR3 in DNA: TGCAGCGTTGAAGATTCGGGCGGGGGGCAGTACTTC.

The genes are TRBV6-4 and TRBJ2-2, with 7 bases that match TRBD2. V lost 8 bases, J lost 1 base, and 10 bases stayed unmatched. Germline CDR1 MRHNA, CDR2 SNTAGT. The CDR3 is 16 amino acids. CDR3 nucleotides: TGTGCCAGCCGAGCTTACGCGGGAGAGAACACCGGGGAGCTGTTTTTT. Its protein is CASRAYAGENTGELFF.

The V and J genes are TRBV6-5 and TRBJ1-1; 9 bases are a match to TRBD1. The germline V gene encodes CDR1 MNHEY and CDR2 SVGAGI. Germline trimming cut 4 bases from V and 3 bases from J; bases unmatched to any gene: 6. This CDR3 has 15 residues. The DNA for the CDR3 is TGTGCCAGCAGTTCAGTTGACAGGGGGGACACTGAAGCTTTCTTT. This codes for CASSSVDRGDTEAFF.

This chain uses TRBV14 with TRBJ1-1; TRBD1 might be the D (5 bases). Germline lookup yields CDR1 SGHDN and CDR2 FVKESK. There are 15 residues in the CDR3. The V and J ends lost 4 bases and 7 bases respectively, with 19 bases between them. CDR3 in amino acids: CASSPHLRAGDEAFF. The CDR3 coding sequence is TGTGCCAGCAGCCCTCATCTCAGGGCGGGGGATGAAGCTTTCTTT.

This chain connects TRBV27 to TRBJ1-1; D remains ambiguous. Trimming took off 8 bases at V and 5 bases at J, with 15 bases between the two ends. Germline V CDR1 and CDR2: MNHEY, SMNVEV (reference sequence). The CDR3 length is 13 residues. DNA for the CDR3: TGTGCCAGCTTAAACAGAGGAGGGACTGAAGCTTTCTTT. The encoded protein is CASLNRGGTEAFF.

This chain uses TRBV5-1 with TRBJ2-7, with 7 positions matching TRBD1. The CDR3 consists of 15 residues. V was clipped by 4 bases and J by 0 bases; unmatched bases: 7. Germline CDR1 reads SGHRS; CDR2 reads YFSETQ. CDR3 sequence: CASSPQGTVSYEQYF. Written as DNA, the CDR3 is TGCGCCAGCAGCCCGCAAGGGACAGTCTCCTACGAGCAGTACTTC.

The rearrangement links TRBV19 to TRBJ1-5, with D uncertain. V dropped 1 base and J dropped 4 bases, with 11 bases sitting between them. Per germline, CDR1 LNHDA and CDR2 SQIVND (reference sequence). The CDR3 is 15 amino acids. The CDR3 nucleotides are TGTGCCAGTAGTATAGCAACGGGGTCTAATCAGCCCCAGCATTTT. Encoded protein: CASSIATGSNQPQHF. Complete variable domain (other parts from reference TRBV19 and TRBJ1-5): DGGITQSPKYLFRKEGQNVTLSCEQNLNHDAMYWYRQDPGQGLRLIYYSQIVNDFQKGDIAEGYSVSREKKESFPLTVTSAQKNPTAFYLCASSIATGSNQPQHFGDGTRLSIL.

The rearrangement links TRBV28 to TRBJ2-1; 8 positions match TRBD2. Germline V gene sequence: CDR1 MDHEN, CDR2 SYDVKM. The CDR3 loop spans 16 amino acids. After removal of 5 bases from V and 3 bases from J, the junction contained 9 bases not matched to a gene. DNA for the CDR3: TGTGCCAGCAGTAAAGACAGCGGGAGTGGCTACAATGAGCAGTTCTTC. It translates to CASSKDSGSGYNEQFF. The whole variable domain, filled in from reference TRBV28 and TRBJ2-1, reads DVKVTQSSRYLVKRTGEKVFLECVQDMDHENMFWYRQDPGLGLRLIYFSYDVKMKEKGDIPEGYSVSREKKERFSLILESASTNQTSMYLCASSKDSGSGYNEQFFGPGTRLTVL.

The V call is TRBV7-2, the J call TRBJ1-2; D gene uncertain. The CDR3 is 13 amino acids. Germline V lookup: CDR1 SGHTA, CDR2 FQGNSA. Trimming shortened V by 2 bases and J by 1 base, and 5 bases separated the two germline ends. The DNA of the CDR3 is TGTGCCAGCAGCTTATCGGTTAACTATGGCTACACCTTC. Residues: CASSLSVNYGYTF.

The chain is built from TRBV5-4 and TRBJ2-1, with 7 positions matching TRBD2. Germline V gives CDR1 SGHNT, CDR2 YYREEE (reference sequence). The CDR3 consists of 15 residues. The V segment lost 2 bases and the J segment 4 bases; nucleotides outside the gene matches: 6. The CDR3 DNA follows: TGTGCCAGCAGCTTCGGACTAGATCGGTACAATGAGCAGTTCTTC. Its translation: CASSFGLDRYNEQFF.

The CDR3 is CASSLLLVATNTGELFF. CDR3 sequence (DNA): TGTGCCAGCAGCTTGTTGTTGGTAGCGACGAACACCGGGGAGCTGTTTTTT. The genes are TRBV5-4 and TRBJ2-2, with D possibly TRBD2 on 5 matching bases. This CDR3 region has 17 residues. Germline V lookup: CDR1 SGHNT, CDR2 YYREEE (reference sequence). Between the trimmed V and J ends, which lost 1 base and 0 bases, there was a span of 13 bases.

The chain employs TRBV7-3 and TRBJ2-1; 10 nucleotides line up with TRBD1. V dropped 5 bases and J dropped 5; count of bases not matched to a gene: 6. CDR1 is SGHTA and CDR2 is FQGTGA in the germline V gene. The CDR3 runs 15 residues. The CDR3 DNA follows: TGTGCCAGCAGCCTTGGGACAGGGGACAACAATGAGCAGTTCTTC. This codes for CASSLGTGDNNEQFF.

The chain couples TRBV13 to TRBJ2-7; 11 nucleotides align to TRBD2. The V and J ends lost 5 bases and 0 bases, in that order; junction bases with no gene match: 3. The germline V gene has CDR1 PRHDT and CDR2 FYEKMQ (reference sequence). The CDR3 length is 15 residues. This CDR3 reads CASSITSGSSYEQYF. In DNA, the CDR3 is TGTGCCAGCAGCATTACTAGCGGGAGCTCCTACGAGCAGTACTTC.

The chain employs TRBV7-2 and TRBJ1-1; TRBD1 matches 9 bases. J lost 9 bases, V lost 1 base, and 3 bases had no gene match. The CDR3 totals 13 residues. Per the germline V gene, CDR1 is SGHTA and CDR2 is FQGNSA. The CDR3 loop is CASSLVGTGKAFF. CDR3 bases: TGTGCCAGCAGCTTAGTGGGGACAGGGAAAGCTTTCTTT.

The gene calls are TRBV7-2 and TRBJ1-2; 9 bases match TRBD1. With V trimmed by 0 bases and J by 4 bases, 6 bases remained unmatched. Germline V gives CDR1 SGHTA, CDR2 FQGNSA. The CDR3 length is 16 residues. The CDR3 coding sequence is TGTGCCAGCAGCTTAGCGACGACAGGGGGTGCCTATGGCTACACCTTC. Translating gives CASSLATTGGAYGYTF.

V gene TRBV28 combines with J gene TRBJ2-7, with 8 bases matching TRBD2. V shed 11 bases, J shed 6 bases, and the junction held 12 bases outside the gene matches. The germline V gene encodes CDR1 MDHEN and CDR2 SYDVKM. This CDR3 spans 13 amino acids. CDR3 DNA sequence: TGTGCCGCCACAGGAGCGGGAGTTGTCGAGCAGTACTTC. It translates to CAATGAGVVEQYF. The full variable domain, completed using reference TRBV28 and TRBJ2-7, is DVKVTQSSRYLVKRTGEKVFLECVQDMDHENMFWYRQDPGLGLRLIYFSYDVKMKEKGDIPEGYSVSREKKERFSLILESASTNQTSMYLCAATGAGVVEQYFGPGTRLTVT.

The chain has TRBV28 and TRBJ2-3, with 9 nucleotides matching TRBD1. V dropped 5 bases and J dropped 3; count of bases not matched to a gene: 9. CDR1 MDHEN and CDR2 SYDVKM come from the germline V gene. The CDR3 is made up of 16 amino acids. The DNA of the CDR3 is TGTGCCAGCAGTCCACCCGGGACAGGGCGGACAGATACGCAGTATTTT. Translated, it gives CASSPPGTGRTDTQYF.

This clone was picked up one time. The chain is built from TRBV4-3 and TRBJ2-1, with no clear D. V gave up 0 bases and J gave up 8 bases, with 8 bases separating them. The germline gives CDR1 LGHNA, CDR2 YSLEER. There are 13 residues in the CDR3. CDR3 protein: CASSQDSRDEQFF. The CDR3 nucleotides read TGCGCCAGCAGCCAAGATAGCCGAGATGAGCAGTTCTTC.

This clone occurred once. The rearrangement uses TRBV19 and TRBJ2-7, with TRBD1 identical over 7 bases. This CDR3 comprises 13 residues. The V gene's germline CDR1 is LNHDA and CDR2 SQIVND (reference sequence). The V gene end was trimmed by 5 bases and the J gene end by 2 bases; junction bases not matched to a gene: 3. CDR3 DNA: TGTGCCAGTAGTGAGACAGGGCCCTACGAGCAGTACTTC. Translating gives CASSETGPYEQYF.

Details on this clone: Compared with germline, one end of the junction differs, possibly owing to a read error. This rearrangement joins TRBV15 to TRBJ2-4; 7 bases agree with TRBD1. The germline CDR1 and CDR2 sequences are LNHNV and YYDKDF (reference sequence). The CDR3 has 12 residues. The CDR3 sequence: CATSRVGQRKFF. For the CDR3, the DNA is TGTGCCACCAGCAGAGTGGGACAGCGAAAGTTCTTC.

The count of this clone is one. The V gene is TRBV2, the J gene TRBJ2-7; TRBD1 might be the D (5 bases). The CDR3 length is 10 residues. The germline V and J ends were trimmed by 7 bases and 4 bases, with 5 bases remaining between them. Germline V lookup: CDR1 SNHLY, CDR2 FYNNEI. This CDR3 reads CASKGYEQYF. The CDR3 bases are TGTGCCAGCAAGGGGTACGAGCAGTACTTC.

The V gene is TRBV29-1, the J gene TRBJ1-2; tentatively, D is TRBD1 (6 bases). Trimming took off 7 bases at V and 5 bases at J, with 11 bases between the two ends. This CDR3 is built from 11 residues. From germline, CDR1 is SQVTM and CDR2 ANQGSEA. For the CDR3, the DNA is TGCAGCGCCCCGGACAGATATGGCTACACCTTC. Translation gives CSAPDRYGYTF.

The rearrangement uses TRBV19 and TRBJ1-4; D gene uncertain. Trimming removed 3 bases at V and 10 bases at J, with 6 bases between. Germline values: CDR1 LNHDA, CDR2 SQIVND (reference sequence). This CDR3 contains 11 residues. The DNA for the CDR3 is TGTGCCAGTAGTATGGGCAGAAAACTGTTTTTT. Its protein is CASSMGRKLFF.

This clone was counted a single time. The chain employs TRBV7-9 and TRBJ1-3; 8 nucleotides line up with TRBD1. The V and J ends lost 5 bases and 4 bases, in that order; junction bases with no gene match: 13. The germline CDR1 and CDR2 sequences are SEHNR and FQNEAQ (reference sequence). The CDR3 sequence is 17 residues long. The CDR3 sequence: CASSPNVRGRVGNTIYF. DNA for the CDR3: TGTGCCAGCAGCCCAAACGTCAGGGGGCGGGTAGGAAACACCATATATTTT.

V gene TRBV7-2 combines with J gene TRBJ2-7, with TRBD2 matching 12 bases. This CDR3 is 15 amino acids long. The trim removed 5 bases at V and 4 bases at J, leaving 6 bases unmatched. CDR1 SGHTA and CDR2 FQGNSA come from the germline V gene. For the CDR3, the DNA is TGTGCCAGCAGCCCGACTAGCGGGAGTGGGTACGAGCAGTACTTC. Translated, it gives CASSPTSGSGYEQYF.

The V and J genes are TRBV19 and TRBJ1-2; weak D call: TRBD1 (5 bases). The CDR3 is 13 residues long. The ends were cut back, 6 bases at V and 7 bases at J, with 15 bases in the middle. CDR1 and CDR2 (germline): LNHDA, SQIVND (reference sequence). CDR3 amino acids: CASSPGGASGYTF. The CDR3 DNA follows: TGTGCCAGTAGCCCTGGAGGGGCATCTGGCTACACCTTC.